The following is a T cell receptor (beta chain) sequence with its context. The sample originates from a study of blood T cell repertoires in COVID-19. Authors' data handling: How many nucleated cells were present was estimated from reference gene primer amplification. The method was immunoSEQ multiplex PCR; TCRdb's version includes in-frame clones alone and lacks a portion of them. V, J and clone size were drawn from that table, and D and trimming were deduced from the DNA. The repertoire holds roughly 400,000 clones, more than 80% seen once, with around 1.1% in the top ten. V shed 3 bases and J shed 7 bases, with 6 bases lying between them. This CDR3 is built from 11 residues. Germline values: CDR1 DFQATT, CDR2 SNEGSKA (reference sequence). Participants were aged about 18 to 100 years from around 24 US areas. Clinical history as reported by participants underpinned cohort assignment.

This TCR derives from a man aged 30 to 39 who had recovered from COVID-19. V usage is TRBV20-1 and J usage is TRBJ2-2; no clear D gene. The sample was PBMCs or T cells enriched from blood (not recorded which). CDR3 sequence (DNA): TGCAGTGCTAGTGACGGCGGGGAGCTGTTTTTT. The encoded protein is CSASDGGELFF.